The 21 T cell receptor beta chains below all came from one sample that was sequenced in a study of blood T cell repertoires in COVID-19. Produced via immunoSEQ multiplex PCR; TCRdb's table is partial and in-frame only. This table has 30,000 to 50,000 clones, over 70% appearing once. Sequencing input: peripheral blood. All receptors derive from a man between 50 and 59 years old with active or convalescent COVID-19.

This clone was detected once. The CDR3 DNA sequence: TGTGCCAGTAGTATACTGCTCAGGGTCGACGGGGAGCTGTTTTTT. Residues: CASSILLRVDGELFF. The chain is built from TRBV19 and TRBJ2-2; D might be TRBD1 (5 bases). The CDR3 has 15 amino acids. The ends were cut back, 2 bases at V and 7 bases at J, with 14 bases in the middle. CDR1 and CDR2 (germline): LNHDA, SQIVND (reference sequence). Complete variable domain (other parts from reference TRBV19 and TRBJ2-2): DGGITQSPKYLFRKEGQNVTLSCEQNLNHDAMYWYRQDPGQGLRLIYYSQIVNDFQKGDIAEGYSVSREKKESFPLTVTSAQKNPTAFYLCASSILLRVDGELFFGEGSRLTVL.

The chain uses TRBV6-5 and TRBJ1-5; D uncertain. Germline V gene sequence: CDR1 MNHEY, CDR2 SVGAGI. CDR3 length equals 14 residues. V lost 5 bases to trimming and J lost 5 bases, with 13 bases between them. The CDR3 loop reads CASSTEGWDQPQHF. Written as DNA, the CDR3 is TGTGCCAGCAGTACCGAGGGTTGGGATCAGCCCCAGCATTTT.

This chain links TRBV21-1 with TRBJ1-5; TRBD1, the table's D call, lacks a check against the DNA. TRBV21-1 is a recognized pseudogene. CDR3 size: 17 residues. CDR3 sequence (DNA): TGTGCCAGCAGCAAGAGTACTGGGACAGGCGACAATCAGCCCCAGCATTTT. It is translated as CASSKSTGTGDNQPQHF.

The genes are TRBV25-1 and TRBJ2-3, with 7 nucleotides matching TRBD1. Germline trimming cut 5 bases from V and 5 bases from J; bases unmatched to any gene: 10. The CDR3 is 15 residues long. Germline CDR1 MGHDK, CDR2 SYGVNS. The CDR3 sequence is CASSSRQGGGDTQYF. The CDR3 DNA sequence: TGTGCCAGCAGTTCCCGACAGGGTGGAGGAGATACGCAGTATTTT.

V usage is TRBV18 and J usage is TRBJ2-1, with 8 positions matching TRBD2. The CDR3 is 14 amino acids. V trimming: 0 bases; J trimming: 8 bases; junction bases outside the gene matches: 3. Germline CDR1 and CDR2: KGHSH and LQKENI. Written as DNA, the CDR3 is TGTGCCAGCTCACCACCACGGACTAGCCATGAGCAGTTCTTC. Amino acids: CASSPPRTSHEQFF.

This clone was recorded only once. The chain has TRBV5-6 and TRBJ2-4; a possible D gene is TRBD2 (5 bases). V was pared by 1 base and J by 3 bases, with 14 bases between. The CDR3 sequence is 16 residues long. Germline V CDR1 and CDR2: SGHDT, YYEEEE. The CDR3 sequence is CASSLFSGNGKNIQYF. As DNA, the CDR3 is TGTGCCAGCAGCTTGTTTTCGGGAAACGGCAAAAACATTCAGTACTTC. The variable domain in full, completed from reference TRBV5-6 and TRBJ2-4, reads DAGVTQSPTHLIKTRGQQVTLRCSPKSGHDTVSWYQQALGQGPQFIFQYYEEEERQRGNFPDRFSGHQFPNYSSELNVNALLLGDSALYLCASSLFSGNGKNIQYFGAGTRLSVL.

V gene TRBV6-6 combines with J gene TRBJ2-1; 7 bases are shared with TRBD2. The ends lost 8 bases at V and 3 bases at J; junction bases unmatched: 4. The CDR3 consists of 13 residues. CDR1 and CDR2 from the germline V gene are MNHNY and SVGAGI (reference sequence). The DNA for the CDR3 is TGTGCCAGCGCTTTAGCGGGCTACAATGAGCAGTTCTTC. This gives the protein CASALAGYNEQFF.

This clone was picked up one time. This chain joins TRBV9 and TRBJ1-1; D uncertain. The CDR3 has 13 amino acids. V lost 0 bases and J 2 bases, leaving 5 bases between the germline ends. Germline-derived CDR1 and CDR2 are SGDLS and YYNGEE. CDR3 DNA: TGTGCCAGCAGCGTAGACACAAACACTGAAGCTTTCTTT. This encodes CASSVDTNTEAFF.

This chain joins TRBV9 and TRBJ2-5; the match to TRBD2 covers 9 bases. The CDR3 is 15 residues long. Per the germline V gene, CDR1 is SGDLS and CDR2 is YYNGEE. After removal of 4 bases from V and 4 bases from J, the junction contained 8 bases not matched to a gene. Here the CDR3 reads CASSSPASGAETQYF. CDR3 DNA sequence: TGTGCCAGCAGCTCCCCGGCTAGCGGGGCAGAGACCCAGTACTTC.

The gene calls are TRBV21-1 and TRBJ2-4; the listed D gene, TRBD2, was not tested against the DNA. TRBV21-1 is reported as a pseudogene. The CDR3 is 17 amino acids. CDR3 in DNA: TGTGCCAGCAGCCCACTTCCGGGGGGGGTTTCCAAAAACATTCAGTACTTC. As protein: CASSPLPGGVSKNIQYF.

V and J are TRBV4-2 and TRBJ2-1; D gene ambiguous. CDR3 length equals 14 residues. The germline CDR1 and CDR2 sequences are LGHNA and YNFKEQ. Trimming removed 0 bases from V and 7 bases from J, with 10 bases in between. The CDR3 region is CASSQDWAMNEQFF. Written as DNA, the CDR3 is TGTGCCAGCAGCCAAGATTGGGCCATGAATGAGCAGTTCTTC.

The J gene is TRBJ1-5, the V gene TRBV6-5, with TRBD1 matching 7 bases. The germline gives CDR1 MNHEY, CDR2 SVGAGI. J gave up 5 bases and V 5 bases, and 9 bases lay outside the gene matches. The CDR3 runs 15 residues. This CDR3 is CASSTNRGLDQPQHF. In nucleotides, the CDR3 is TGTGCCAGCAGTACGAACAGGGGTTTGGATCAGCCCCAGCATTTT.

This clone was detected only a few times. The V gene is TRBV2, the J gene TRBJ1-4; 7 bases map to TRBD1. CDR1 and CDR2 from the germline V gene are SNHLY and FYNNEI. CDR3 length equals 14 residues. The V gene end was trimmed by 4 bases and the J gene end by 8 bases; junction bases not matched to a gene: 7. CDR3 sequence reads: CASSVTGEGEKLFF. In DNA form, the CDR3 reads TGTGCCAGCAGTGTTACAGGGGAAGGGGAAAAACTGTTTTTT.

V is TRBV2 and J is TRBJ1-6, with a tentative D call TRBD1 (5 bases). Looked up from germline, CDR1 is SNHLY and CDR2 is FYNNEI. This CDR3 has 15 amino acids. The V and J ends lost 3 bases and 9 bases respectively, with 15 bases between them. The CDR3 nucleotides are TGTGCCAGCAGTGAGACGACGCAGGGAGGTTCACCCCTCCACTTT. This encodes CASSETTQGGSPLHF.

V gene TRBV2 combines with J gene TRBJ1-4; 11 bases map to TRBD1. The CDR3 is 14 residues long. The V gene end was trimmed by 6 bases and the J gene end by 8 bases; junction bases not matched to a gene: 5. Germline-derived CDR1 and CDR2 are SNHLY and FYNNEI. The DNA of the CDR3 is TGTGCCAGCAGGTCAGGGACAGGGGGAGAAAAACTGTTTTTT. Amino acid sequence: CASRSGTGGEKLFF. Together with reference TRBV2 and TRBJ1-4, the CDR3 gives the full variable domain: EPEVTQTPSHQVTQMGQEVILRCVPISNHLYFYWYRQILGQKVEFLVSFYNNEISEKSEIFDDQFSVERPDGSNFTLKIRSTKLEDSAMYFCASRSGTGGEKLFFGSGTQLSVL.

V gene TRBV13 combines with J gene TRBJ1-2; 9 bases map to TRBD1. CDR1 is PRHDT, CDR2 FYEKMQ, per germline (reference sequence). The CDR3 runs 13 residues. The V gene end was trimmed by 6 bases and the J gene end by 7 bases; junction bases not matched to a gene: 6. The CDR3 reads CASRDTGGIGYTF. The CDR3 bases are TGTGCCAGCAGAGATACAGGGGGCATTGGCTACACCTTC.

The chain has TRBV2 and TRBJ1-1; D call uncertain. V was pared by 10 bases and J by 3 bases, with 21 bases between. Germline V gives CDR1 SNHLY, CDR2 FYNNEI. The CDR3 has 15 amino acids. Here the CDR3 reads CATAGGGMEYTEAFF. The CDR3 bases are TGTGCCACCGCGGGTGGCGGGATGGAGTACACTGAAGCTTTCTTT.

The V gene is TRBV12-3 or TRBV12-4, the J gene TRBJ1-2, with a weak D call TRBD1 (6 bases). Trimming stripped 3 bases from V and 7 bases from J, with 9 bases between. This CDR3 contains 12 residues. The CDR3, as DNA: TGTGCCAGCAGTTTCAGGGGAAGTGGCTACACCTTC. It yields the protein CASSFRGSGYTF.

This clone was seen a few times. The chain links TRBV28 to TRBJ1-2; D ambiguous. The V end lost 2 bases, the J end lost 7 bases, and 20 bases lay between the germline ends. The CDR3 is made up of 16 amino acids. Germline values: CDR1 MDHEN, CDR2 SYDVKM. The CDR3 here is CASSLTLFRGSSGYTF. The CDR3 coding sequence is TGTGCCAGCAGTTTAACACTTTTTCGGGGTTCCAGTGGCTACACCTTC.

This clone was detected only a few times. The V gene is TRBV6-6, the J gene TRBJ1-1; the match to TRBD1 covers 9 bases. Looked up from germline, CDR1 is MNHNY and CDR2 is SVGAGI (reference sequence). The CDR3 is 13 residues long. Germline trimming cut 5 bases from V and 7 bases from J; bases unmatched to any gene: 5. The CDR3 region is CASSPTGGSEAFF. In DNA form, the CDR3 reads TGTGCCAGCAGTCCTACAGGGGGCAGTGAAGCTTTCTTT.

This clone was seen a few times. V is TRBV2 and J is TRBJ2-5; weak D call: TRBD1 (5 bases). Germline-derived CDR1 and CDR2 are SNHLY and FYNNEI. The CDR3 is 12 amino acids. Trimming shortened V by 5 bases and J by 5 bases, and 9 bases separated the two germline ends. The DNA for the CDR3 is TGTGCCAGCAGTACGACAGCGGAGACCCAGTACTTC. It specifies CASSTTAETQYF.